A single sample is the source of the 5 T cell receptor beta chains below, sequenced in a study of T cell repertoires in cytomegalovirus infection. These receptors' targets are unknown. In TCRdb, the reads were re-called with MiXCR into one record per CDR3 protein. In the table there are a few hundred thousand distinct CDR3 sequences, around 40% of which are singletons. The sequencing used cultured PBMCs, collected from culture after CMV antigen stimulation. Receptor source: a human donor in good health (CMV status not recorded). Some clones in this sample may be carry-over from other donors' samples.

The V gene is TRBV5-5, the J gene TRBJ1-2; no clear D gene. V was clipped by 2 bases and J by 0 bases, with 8 bases between them. CDR1 is SGHKS, CDR2 YYEKEE, per germline (reference sequence). The CDR3 consists of 14 residues. This CDR3 is CASSLFVTNYGYTF. For the CDR3, the DNA is TGTGCCAGCAGCTTATTTGTTACTAACTATGGCTACACCTTC.

The CDR3 nucleotides are TGTGCCAGCAGCTACCACGGGGGCGGGTTCTTC. Translation: CASSYHGGGFF. This rearrangement joins TRBV6-6 to TRBJ2-1; D possibly matches TRBD1 or TRBD2 (6 bases each). The germline V and J ends were trimmed by 6 bases and 15 bases, with 15 bases remaining between them. Germline assignment: CDR1 MNHNY and CDR2 SVGAGI (reference sequence). The length of the CDR3 is 11 residues.

V gene TRBV20-1 combines with J gene TRBJ2-2, with 8 bases identical to TRBD2. From germline, CDR1 is DFQATT and CDR2 SNEGSKA (reference sequence). J lost 1 base, V lost 5 bases, and 6 bases had no gene match. The CDR3 spans 15 residues. The CDR3 sequence is CSASTSGMNTGELFF. The CDR3 DNA is TGCAGTGCTTCCACTAGCGGAATGAACACCGGGGAGCTGTTTTTT.

This rearrangement joins TRBV2 to TRBJ1-2; the D is unclear. The CDR3 sequence is 13 residues long. V was cut by 4 bases and J by 4 bases, with 10 bases left in between. Germline V CDR1 and CDR2: SNHLY, FYNNEI. Here the CDR3 reads CASSADGLYGYTF. The CDR3 coding sequence is TGTGCCAGCAGTGCGGACGGACTCTATGGCTACACCTTC.

The chain combines TRBV12-3 or TRBV12-4 with TRBJ2-4, with a possible D match to TRBD2 (5 bases). This CDR3 has 15 residues. The germline V and J ends were trimmed by 3 bases and 1 base, with 10 bases remaining between them. This CDR3 reads CASSFSVLAKNIQYF. The CDR3 nucleotides are TGTGCCAGCAGTTTTAGCGTACTGGCCAAAAACATTCAGTACTTC.